A single sample gave rise to the 30 T cell receptor beta chains below, sequenced in a study of T cells after yellow fever vaccination (dated by TCRdb to the late 2010s). Read against the paper, the sample's treatment or condition label means: live attenuated yellow fever vaccine strain. Receptor libraries were prepared by 5' RACE. This sample was sequenced with an Illumina HiSeq 2500. TCRdb reran the public reads through fastp at Q25 and MiXCR, keeping productive beta chains. Identical CDR3 proteins give one entry, which carries the most common genes and DNA. The sample contains some 560,000 distinct CDR3 sequences, 19% of them found a single time. Over 11% of the sample is held by the ten biggest clonotypes. The sample was PBMCs, taken 15 days after the yellow fever booster vaccination. Receptors originate from a man aged 30 to 39 who received the YFV17D yellow fever vaccine.

The chain joins TRBV5-1 to TRBJ2-7; 14 bases fit TRBD2. This CDR3 contains 15 residues. Germline V gives CDR1 SGHRS, CDR2 YFSETQ. Trimming removed 5 bases from V and 3 bases from J; junction bases left unmatched: 4. DNA of the CDR3: TGCGCCAGCAGTGATGGGACTAGCGGGAGCTACGAGCAGTACTTC. The encoded protein is CASSDGTSGSYEQYF.

This sequence joins TRBV29-1 and TRBJ2-3; D remains unclear. Germline values: CDR1 SQVTM, CDR2 ANQGSEA. Trimming left V 5 bases short and J 3 bases short, with 18 bases between. This CDR3 spans 15 amino acids. The CDR3 loop is CSVIQPGSSTDTQYF. The CDR3 DNA is TGCAGCGTTATCCAACCCGGATCCTCTACAGATACGCAGTATTTT.

This sequence joins TRBV27 and TRBJ2-3; unclear D gene. The germline V and J ends were trimmed by 6 bases and 3 bases, with 13 bases remaining between them. The CDR3 has 14 residues. CDR1 is MNHEY, CDR2 SMNVEV, per germline (reference sequence). This chain's CDR3 is CASRTKVSTDTQYF. CDR3 bases: TGTGCCAGCAGGACCAAAGTTTCGACAGATACGCAGTATTTT.

The rearrangement uses TRBV29-1 and TRBJ2-1; 10 bases are shared with TRBD2. Germline V gene lookup returns CDR1 SQVTM and CDR2 ANQGSEA. V gave up 4 bases and J gave up 7 bases; unmatched junction bases: 7. This CDR3 region has 14 residues. CDR3 sequence: CSVAASGSWNEQFF. The CDR3 DNA is TGCAGCGTTGCTGCTAGCGGGAGTTGGAATGAGCAGTTCTTC.

The J gene is TRBJ2-5, the V gene TRBV7-2, with 10 nucleotides matching TRBD2. There are 16 residues in the CDR3. Germline V gene lookup returns CDR1 SGHTA and CDR2 FQGNSA. V was clipped by 5 bases and J by 5 bases; unmatched bases: 11. The CDR3 coding sequence is TGTGCCAGCAGCCGGGGGAGACTAGCGGGTGGTGAGACCCAGTACTTC. Amino acid sequence: CASSRGRLAGGETQYF.

V gene TRBV7-9 combines with J gene TRBJ1-2; 8 nucleotides agree with TRBD1. The trim removed 3 bases at V and 6 bases at J, leaving 3 bases unmatched. Germline-derived CDR1 and CDR2 are SEHNR and FQNEAQ (reference sequence). There are 13 residues in the CDR3. CDR3 loop: CASSFGQGHGYTF. The CDR3 region has the DNA TGTGCCAGCAGCTTCGGACAGGGTCATGGCTACACCTTC.

This clonotype occurred a few times. The chain has TRBV5-5 and TRBJ2-2; 15 bases map to TRBD2. Looked up from germline, CDR1 is SGHKS and CDR2 is YYEKEE (reference sequence). The CDR3 runs to 17 residues. V lost 5 bases and J lost 5; bases outside the gene matches: 7. CDR3 region: CASSWTSGGAGTGELFF. CDR3 DNA: TGTGCCAGCAGTTGGACTAGCGGGGGGGCAGGGACCGGGGAGCTGTTTTTT.

J is TRBJ1-5 and V is TRBV4-3; D is uncertain. There are 13 residues in the CDR3. CDR1 and CDR2 (germline): LGHNA, YSLEER. The V gene lost 0 bases and the J gene lost 5 bases, with 5 bases spanning the gap. The CDR3 loop is CASSQDVDQPQHF. The CDR3 DNA sequence: TGCGCCAGCAGCCAAGATGTCGATCAGCCCCAGCATTTT.

This chain joins TRBV19 and TRBJ2-1; D remains ambiguous. This CDR3 region has 12 residues. V lost 3 bases and J lost 5, with 5 bases in between. Germline CDR1 and CDR2: LNHDA and SQIVND (reference sequence). The CDR3 nucleotides are TGTGCCAGTAGTATCCGGGACAATGAGCAGTTCTTC. As protein: CASSIRDNEQFF.

In this sample, this clonotype turned up a few times. This sequence joins TRBV24-1 and TRBJ2-1, with no clear D. Germline values: CDR1 KGHDR, CDR2 SFDVKD. The CDR3 contains 16 residues. The germline V and J ends were trimmed by 4 bases and 2 bases, with 14 bases remaining between them. CDR3 nucleotide sequence: TGTGCCACCAGTGACCCCGATACCGTCCCCTACAATGAGCAGTTCTTC. The encoded protein is CATSDPDTVPYNEQFF.

The rearrangement uses TRBV11-3 and TRBJ2-7; perhaps TRBD1 as D (5 bases). The CDR3 covers 14 residues. The germline V gene has CDR1 SGHNT and CDR2 YENEEA. With 5 bases removed from V and 6 bases from J, the gap between germline ends came to 17 bases. The chain's CDR3 is CASSLGQGTREQYF. In nucleotides, the CDR3 is TGTGCCAGCAGCCTTGGGCAGGGAACGCGCGAGCAGTACTTC.

The J gene is TRBJ1-5, the V gene TRBV7-2; D gene unclear. This CDR3 spans 14 amino acids. Germline-derived CDR1 and CDR2 are SGHTA and FQGNSA. V lost 5 bases to trimming and J lost 4 bases, with 12 bases between them. CDR3 sequence reads: CASSPMAGNQPQHF. CDR3 bases: TGTGCCAGCAGCCCCATGGCCGGAAATCAGCCCCAGCATTTT.

The chain links TRBV29-1 to TRBJ2-7; D unresolved. The CDR3 spans 12 residues. V was clipped by 4 bases and J by 5 bases, with 12 bases between them. Germline CDR1 reads SQVTM; CDR2 reads ANQGSEA. The DNA of the CDR3 is TGCAGCGTTGGACACACCCGGAACGAGCAGTACTTC. Amino acids: CSVGHTRNEQYF.

The genes are TRBV10-3 and TRBJ2-5, with no clear D. Germline V gene sequence: CDR1 ENHRY, CDR2 SYGVKD. V was cut by 2 bases and J by 1 base, with 5 bases left in between. This CDR3 comprises 13 residues. The CDR3 protein is CAISETPQETQYF. The CDR3 coding sequence is TGTGCCATCAGTGAGACCCCCCAAGAGACCCAGTACTTC.

This clonotype was seen only a few times. The V call is TRBV20-1, the J call TRBJ1-1; maybe TRBD1 (5 bases). CDR1 is DFQATT, CDR2 SNEGSKA, per germline (reference sequence). This CDR3 has 14 residues. The germline V and J ends were trimmed by 6 bases and 1 base, with 15 bases remaining between them. CDR3 sequence (DNA): TGCAGTGCCTCGGAGGACACCTCGAACACTGAAGCTTTCTTT. Translation gives CSASEDTSNTEAFF.

This clonotype was counted between two and nine times. V is TRBV20-1 and J is TRBJ2-2; D gene uncertain. The CDR3 is 15 residues long. Trimming took off 3 bases at V and 1 base at J, with 12 bases between the two ends. Germline CDR1 is DFQATT and CDR2 is SNEGSKA (reference sequence). The CDR3 DNA follows: TGCAGTGCTAGGGAAATAGGGCGGAACACCGGGGAGCTGTTTTTT. Its translation is CSAREIGRNTGELFF.

This clonotype has a handful of counts. This sequence joins TRBV12-3 or TRBV12-4 and TRBJ2-3; 10 nucleotides match TRBD2. This CDR3 is 16 amino acids long. Trimming at V came to 3 bases and at J to 1 base, leaving 4 bases not matched to a gene. CDR3 DNA: TGTGCCAGCAGTTTGGGACTAGCGATGGGCACAGATACGCAGTATTTT. Protein: CASSLGLAMGTDTQYF.

The V and J genes are TRBV20-1 and TRBJ2-3, with 7 bases aligning to TRBD1. Germline V gene data show CDR1 as DFQATT and CDR2 as SNEGSKA (reference sequence). The CDR3 covers 16 residues. V lost 0 bases and J lost 2; bases outside the gene matches: 8. The chain's CDR3 is CSARDRARGLTDTQYF. The CDR3, as DNA: TGCAGTGCTAGAGATCGGGCGAGGGGGCTCACAGATACGCAGTATTTT.

The genes are TRBV3-1 and TRBJ2-7; TRBD1 matches 9 bases. Trimming removed 6 bases from V and 3 bases from J; junction bases left unmatched: 9. The CDR3 consists of 15 residues. Germline lookup yields CDR1 LGHDT and CDR2 YNNKEL (reference sequence). CDR3 in amino acids: CASSPTGGIIYEQYF. Written as DNA, the CDR3 is TGTGCCAGCAGTCCTACAGGGGGCATTATCTACGAGCAGTACTTC.

This clonotype was seen a few times. The V call is TRBV6-5, the J call TRBJ2-7, with D tentatively TRBD1 (5 bases). The V and J ends lost 2 bases and 4 bases respectively, with 15 bases between them. Germline V gene lookup returns CDR1 MNHEY and CDR2 SVGAGI. CDR3 length: 15 residues. As DNA, the CDR3 is TGTGCCAGCAGTTACGGGGCTTCAGACGGGTACGAGCAGTACTTC. Protein product: CASSYGASDGYEQYF.

This clonotype was found a few times. The chain links TRBV7-8 to TRBJ2-1, with 10 bases aligning to TRBD2. The CDR3 runs 16 residues. Germline V CDR1 and CDR2: SGHVS, FQNEAQ. V trimming: 2 bases; J trimming: 4 bases; junction bases outside the gene matches: 5. The CDR3 spells CASSLRSSGSYNEQFF. CDR3 DNA sequence: TGTGCCAGCAGCTTACGTTCTAGCGGGAGTTACAATGAGCAGTTCTTC.

The rearrangement links TRBV12-3 or TRBV12-4 to TRBJ2-1; no firm D call. The CDR3 covers 14 residues. Trimming took 1 base from V and 7 from J, leaving 11 bases between them. CDR3 in amino acids: CASSLDLMANEQFF. For the CDR3, the DNA is TGTGCCAGCAGTTTAGACCTGATGGCGAATGAGCAGTTCTTC.

This clonotype was observed a few times. This chain joins TRBV4-3 and TRBJ2-4, with unresolved D. V lost 3 bases and J 1 base, leaving 16 bases between the germline ends. Germline loops: CDR1 LGHNA, CDR2 YSLEER. The CDR3 has 17 residues. DNA of the CDR3: TGCGCCAGCAGCCAGGACGCATTCCTGGGGGCCAAAAACATTCAGTACTTC. Its protein is CASSQDAFLGAKNIQYF.

The V gene is TRBV3-1, the J gene TRBJ2-7; D is undetermined. The CDR3 contains 13 residues. CDR1 is LGHDT and CDR2 is YNNKEL in the germline V gene (reference sequence). V gave up 2 bases and J gave up 6 bases, with 11 bases separating them. The CDR3 DNA reads as TGTGCCAGCAGCCAACTCACGGGTGGCGAGCAGTACTTC. Its protein is CASSQLTGGEQYF.

This clonotype was counted many times. The J gene is TRBJ2-7, the V gene TRBV7-2, with D tentatively TRBD1 (5 bases). Germline CDR1 and CDR2: SGHTA and FQGNSA. V lost 5 bases to trimming and J lost 1 base, with 9 bases between them. This CDR3 contains 13 residues. The CDR3 DNA sequence: TGTGCCAGCAGCCCGGACATATCCTACGAGCAGTACTTC. This gives the protein CASSPDISYEQYF.

This clonotype was seen many times. The chain links TRBV7-2 to TRBJ2-4, with a tentative D call TRBD2 (6 bases). This CDR3 contains 13 residues. Germline V gene data show CDR1 as SGHTA and CDR2 as FQGNSA. V shed 6 bases and J shed 7 bases, with 13 bases lying between them. CDR3 in DNA: TGTGCCAGCAGTCCCGGGACTGGGAACATTCAGTACTTC. Translating gives CASSPGTGNIQYF.

This clonotype has a handful of counts. The CDR3 reads CASSSRDRGDEQFF. The CDR3 bases are TGTGCCAGCAGCTCCCGGGACAGGGGTGATGAGCAGTTCTTC. The chain combines TRBV7-9 with TRBJ2-1; 10 bases match TRBD1. The CDR3 has 14 residues. With V trimmed by 4 bases and J by 8 bases, 5 bases remained unmatched. Germline values: CDR1 SEHNR, CDR2 FQNEAQ (reference sequence).

The chain joins TRBV20-1 to TRBJ2-6; D uncertain. The V end lost 2 bases, the J end lost 0 bases, and 8 bases lay between the germline ends. The CDR3 extends over 15 amino acids. CDR1 DFQATT and CDR2 SNEGSKA come from the germline V gene (reference sequence). The CDR3 DNA follows: TGCAGTGCTAGACCCCAGCTCTCTGGGGCCAACGTCCTGACTTTC. It encodes CSARPQLSGANVLTF.

The gene calls are TRBV20-1 and TRBJ2-3, with a possible D match to TRBD1 (6 bases). V lost 3 bases to trimming and J lost 6 bases, with 16 bases between them. Germline V gives CDR1 DFQATT, CDR2 SNEGSKA (reference sequence). The CDR3 is made up of 14 amino acids. The CDR3 bases are TGCAGTGCTAGCGGACAGCCTAGGGGGGATACGCAGTATTTT. This codes for CSASGQPRGDTQYF.

A few counts support this clonotype. The genes are TRBV28 and TRBJ2-7, with D unclear. V was shortened by 3 bases and J by 5 bases, with 14 bases between the two germline ends. Germline V gives CDR1 MDHEN, CDR2 SYDVKM. This CDR3 has 14 amino acids. The CDR3 coding sequence is TGTGCCAGCAGTTTTTCCGGGCCCCGAGACGAGCAGTACTTC. Protein sequence: CASSFSGPRDEQYF. Full variable domain (remainder filled in from reference TRBV28 and TRBJ2-7): DVKVTQSSRYLVKRTGEKVFLECVQDMDHENMFWYRQDPGLGLRLIYFSYDVKMKEKGDIPEGYSVSREKKERFSLILESASTNQTSMYLCASSFSGPRDEQYFGPGTRLTVT.